This passage covers 32 T cell receptor beta chains from one sample sequenced in a study of blood T cell repertoires in COVID-19 (dated by TCRdb to 2020 to 2022). Library creation used the immunoSEQ multiplex PCR assay. TCRdb obtained this table from immuneACCESS and retained in-frame rearrangements with V and J assigned. These tables miss some clones; where compared with another copy, unresolved V genes account for less than half of the shortfall, and the remainder is unexplained. The sample has 170,000 or so clones on record, approximately 91% of them singletons. The leading ten clones occupy 0.5% to 0.6% of the sample. Sequencing was carried out using peripheral blood. Source of these receptors: a man aged 50-60 years with acute or convalescent COVID-19.

The rearrangement uses TRBV6-6 and TRBJ1-4; D might be TRBD1 (5 bases). Germline V gene sequence: CDR1 MNHNY, CDR2 SVGAGI (reference sequence). Deletions cut 2 bases from V and 5 bases from J, with 9 bases between. The CDR3 sequence is 14 residues long. The chain's CDR3 is CASSYGARNEKLFF. The CDR3 coding sequence is TGTGCCAGCAGTTACGGGGCCAGGAATGAAAAACTGTTTTTT.

J is TRBJ1-6 and V is TRBV2; no firm D call. The V end was cut by 5 bases, the J end by 0 bases, with 11 bases between. This CDR3 contains 16 residues. The germline gives CDR1 SNHLY, CDR2 FYNNEI. CDR3 protein: CASSTTGSSYNSPLHF. DNA for the CDR3: TGTGCCAGCAGTACCACCGGGAGCTCCTATAATTCACCCCTCCACTTT.

The chain is built from TRBV6-5 and TRBJ1-5; 7 nucleotides align to TRBD1. The germline V gene has CDR1 MNHEY and CDR2 SVGAGI. Trimming removed 5 bases from V and 6 bases from J; junction bases left unmatched: 10. CDR3 length equals 15 residues. The CDR3 spells CASSPTGARGQPQHF. As DNA, the CDR3 is TGTGCCAGCAGTCCCACAGGGGCTAGGGGTCAGCCCCAGCATTTT.

This clone was detected once. The V call is TRBV3-1 (or the pseudogene TRBV3-2), the J call TRBJ1-6; D remains unclear. V was trimmed by 1 base and J by 0 bases, leaving 10 bases between them. Per germline, CDR1 LGHDT and CDR2 YNNKEL (reference sequence). The CDR3 has 17 residues. The CDR3 DNA reads as TGTGCCAGCAGCCAAGGTCGCGGGAGCTCCTATAATTCACCCCTCCACTTT. It yields the protein CASSQGRGSSYNSPLHF.

A few counts support this clone. This rearrangement joins TRBV19 to TRBJ1-5; TRBD1 agrees at 8 bases. The trim removed 5 bases at V and 6 bases at J, leaving 6 bases unmatched. CDR1 and CDR2 (germline): LNHDA, SQIVND (reference sequence). The CDR3 length is 14 residues. CDR3 sequence reads: CASSYTGGGQPQHF. Here the CDR3 DNA reads TGTGCCAGTAGTTATACAGGGGGTGGTCAGCCCCAGCATTTT.

The V gene is TRBV7-8, the J gene TRBJ2-3, with D maybe TRBD2 (5 bases). Germline V gene sequence: CDR1 SGHVS, CDR2 FQNEAQ. Deletions cut 5 bases from V and 2 bases from J, with 11 bases between. The CDR3 consists of 14 residues. CDR3 region: CASSGVAFTDTQYF. The CDR3 coding sequence is TGTGCCAGCAGCGGAGTAGCGTTCACAGATACGCAGTATTTT.

The chain joins TRBV28 to TRBJ1-5; unclear D gene. Per the germline V gene, CDR1 is MDHEN and CDR2 is SYDVKM. The CDR3 has 12 residues. Deletions cut 6 bases from V and 2 bases from J, with 5 bases between. The CDR3 sequence is CASSGGNQPQHF. CDR3 DNA sequence: TGTGCCAGCAGCGGGGGCAATCAGCCCCAGCATTTT.

The CDR3 sequence: CASGPMGGTEAFF. The CDR3 nucleotides read TGTGCTAGTGGCCCGATGGGGGGGACTGAAGCTTTCTTT. The chain recombines TRBV12-5 with TRBJ1-1; weak D call: TRBD1 (5 bases). The CDR3 has 13 amino acids. The V and J ends lost 6 bases and 5 bases respectively, with 13 bases between them. Germline V CDR1 and CDR2: LGHNT, FRNRAP.

The gene calls are TRBV7-8 and TRBJ2-6, with unresolved D. The CDR3 is made up of 15 amino acids. Trimming removed 6 bases at V and 4 bases at J, with 13 bases between. Germline loops: CDR1 SGHVS, CDR2 FQNEAQ. DNA for the CDR3: TGTGCCAGCAGGGGCAGTGAGATAGGGGCCAACGTCCTGACTTTC. It encodes CASRGSEIGANVLTF.

The chain carries TRBV7-8 and TRBJ1-4, with 7 bases identical to TRBD1. The germline gives CDR1 SGHVS, CDR2 FQNEAQ. There are 15 residues in the CDR3. Trimming removed 5 bases from V and 5 bases from J; junction bases left unmatched: 8. CDR3 amino acids: CASSQRDSPNEKLFF. The CDR3 DNA follows: TGTGCCAGCAGCCAACGGGACAGCCCGAATGAAAAACTGTTTTTT. Supplemented by reference TRBV7-8 and TRBJ1-4, the full variable domain reads GAGVSQSPRYKVAKRGQDVALRCDPISGHVSLFWYQQALGQGPEFLTYFQNEAQLDKSGLPSDRFFAERPEGSVSTLKIQRTQQEDSAVYLCASSQRDSPNEKLFFGSGTQLSVL.

The V call is TRBV7-8, the J call TRBJ2-2, with 7 bases that match TRBD2. The ends lost 5 bases at V and 9 bases at J; junction bases unmatched: 18. CDR1 and CDR2 (germline): SGHVS, FQNEAQ. The CDR3 is 17 amino acids. The CDR3 region has the DNA TGTGCCAGCAGCCCTCGGACTAGTCGCCGGGTCTCCCGGGAGCTGTTTTTT. It specifies CASSPRTSRRVSRELFF.

V is TRBV7-8 and J is TRBJ1-3, with 8 bases matching TRBD1. V was clipped by 4 bases and J by 4 bases; unmatched bases: 9. Germline V gene lookup returns CDR1 SGHVS and CDR2 FQNEAQ. CDR3 length equals 16 residues. The CDR3 loop is CASSSSQGARGNTIYF. The CDR3 DNA reads TGTGCCAGCAGCTCTTCCCAGGGGGCGCGAGGAAACACCATATATTTT.

This chain links TRBV6-4 with TRBJ2-7; 7 positions agree with TRBD1. This CDR3 region has 16 residues. The V and J ends lost 9 bases and 2 bases, in that order; junction bases with no gene match: 16. CDR1 MRHNA and CDR2 SNTAGT come from the germline V gene. This CDR3 is CARSHRDRLLTYEQYF. In nucleotides, the CDR3 is TGTGCCAGGTCCCACCGGGACAGATTATTAACCTACGAGCAGTACTTC.

The CDR3 loop is CAWKGGNSNQPQHF. In nucleotides, the CDR3 is TGTGCCTGGAAAGGGGGCAATAGCAATCAGCCCCAGCATTTT. This chain uses TRBV30 with TRBJ1-5; TRBD1 agrees at 7 bases. V was pared by 4 bases and J by 0 bases, with 3 bases of the junction left unmatched. CDR3 length equals 14 residues. The germline V gene encodes CDR1 GTSNPN and CDR2 SVGIG (reference sequence). Full variable domain (rest looked up from reference TRBV30 and TRBJ1-5): SQTIHQWPATLVQPVGSPLSLECTVEGTSNPNLYWYRQAAGRGLQLLFYSVGIGQISSEVPQNLSASRPQDRQFILSSKKLLLSDSGFYLCAWKGGNSNQPQHFGDGTRLSIL.

The chain uses TRBV4-2 and TRBJ2-4; 9 bases align to TRBD1. V gave up 0 bases and J gave up 7 bases; unmatched junction bases: 4. The CDR3 is 15 amino acids. Germline V gene sequence: CDR1 LGHNA, CDR2 YNFKEQ. CDR3 amino acids: CASSQDGTGRNIQYF. The CDR3 bases are TGTGCCAGCAGCCAAGACGGGACAGGGCGCAACATTCAGTACTTC.

This chain uses TRBV30 with TRBJ1-4; TRBD1 aligns across 8 bases. Germline V gene lookup returns CDR1 GTSNPN and CDR2 SVGIG (reference sequence). Losses at the gene ends were 1 base for V and 10 bases for J; bases not matched to a gene: 2. The CDR3 is 12 residues long. CDR3: CAWSEDRGKLFF. The CDR3 nucleotides read TGTGCCTGGAGTGAAGACAGGGGAAAACTGTTTTTT.

The chain combines TRBV7-9 with TRBJ2-2; a weak D match, TRBD1 (6 bases). The CDR3 covers 14 residues. Trimming removed 3 bases at V and 2 bases at J, with 7 bases between. Germline V lookup: CDR1 SEHNR, CDR2 FQNEAQ (reference sequence). The CDR3 spells CASSLGANTGELFF. The DNA for the CDR3 is TGTGCCAGCAGCTTGGGGGCTAACACCGGGGAGCTGTTTTTT.

This clone appeared once. The V and J genes are TRBV21-1 and TRBJ1-3. TRBV21-1 is termed a pseudogene. The CDR3 contains 16 residues. The CDR3 DNA is TGTGCCAGCAGCAAATGCGGGGGGTCGGTTGGAAACACCATATATTTT. This gives the protein CASSKCGGSVGNTIYF.

The rearrangement links TRBV9 to TRBJ2-1; 9 bases map to TRBD1. CDR1 SGDLS and CDR2 YYNGEE come from the germline V gene. J was trimmed by 7 bases and V by 1 base; bases with no gene match: 9. This CDR3 spans 16 amino acids. The CDR3 protein is CASSVYAQGAWNEQFF. CDR3 DNA: TGTGCCAGCAGCGTATACGCACAGGGGGCTTGGAATGAGCAGTTCTTC.

CDR3 protein: CATSTPDRGFEQYF. In nucleotides, the CDR3 is TGTGCCACCAGCACCCCGGACAGGGGATTCGAGCAGTACTTC. The V call is TRBV15, the J call TRBJ2-7, with 9 bases identical to TRBD1. Germline values: CDR1 LNHNV, CDR2 YYDKDF (reference sequence). The trim removed 4 bases at V and 6 bases at J, leaving 7 bases unmatched. CDR3 size: 14 residues. The variable domain in full, with the rest retrieved from reference TRBV15 and TRBJ2-7, is DAMVIQNPRYQVTQFGKPVTLSCSQTLNHNVMYWYQQKSSQAPKLLFHYYDKDFNNEADTPDNFQSRRPNTSFCFLDIRSPGLGDTAMYLCATSTPDRGFEQYFGPGTRLTVT.

The rearrangement links TRBV7-6 to TRBJ2-3; weak D call: TRBD1 (6 bases). CDR1 and CDR2 (germline): SGHVS, FNYEAQ. This CDR3 spans 13 amino acids. The V end lost 8 bases, the J end lost 5 bases, and 14 bases lay between the germline ends. CDR3 sequence: CASAGASLDTQYF. The CDR3 bases are TGTGCCAGCGCAGGGGCCTCGCTAGATACGCAGTATTTT. The full variable domain, completed using reference TRBV7-6 and TRBJ2-3, is GAGVSQSPRYKVTKRGQDVALRCDPISGHVSLYWYRQALGQGPEFLTYFNYEAQQDKSGLPNDRFSAERPEGSISTLTIQRTEQRDSAMYRCASAGASLDTQYFGPGTRLTVL.

V usage is TRBV10-2 and J usage is TRBJ1-1, with 8 bases that match TRBD1. The CDR3 has 13 amino acids. Germline values: CDR1 WSHSY, CDR2 SAAADI. The J segment lost 5 bases and the V segment lost 7 bases, leaving 6 bases of the junction unmatched. The CDR3 region is CASIDRGSTEAFF. CDR3 nucleotides: TGCGCCAGCATTGACAGGGGAAGTACTGAAGCTTTCTTT.

The chain joins TRBV10-3 to TRBJ1-1; D perhaps matches TRBD1 (6 bases). The germline CDR1 and CDR2 sequences are ENHRY and SYGVKD. The CDR3 is made up of 12 amino acids. The V and J ends lost 11 bases and 2 bases respectively, with 12 bases between them. Written as DNA, the CDR3 is TGTGCCGTTCAACAGGGAAACACTGAAGCTTTCTTT. Translated: CAVQQGNTEAFF.

J is TRBJ2-2 and V is TRBV11-2; 15 bases are shared with TRBD2. Germline V lookup: CDR1 SGHAT, CDR2 FQNNGV. V dropped 5 bases and J dropped 6; count of bases not matched to a gene: 4. CDR3 length equals 16 residues. CDR3 loop: CASSPRTSGGAGELFF. CDR3 sequence (DNA): TGTGCCAGCAGCCCACGGACTAGCGGGGGGGCCGGGGAGCTGTTTTTT.

The V and J genes are TRBV12-3 or TRBV12-4 and TRBJ1-1; D is perhaps TRBD1 (5 bases). The ends were cut back, 5 bases at V and 11 bases at J, with 18 bases in the middle. This CDR3 has 13 amino acids. Written as DNA, the CDR3 is TGTGCCAGCAGTAATACAGGCATACTGGGGGCTTTCTTT. Translation gives CASSNTGILGAFF.

The chain links TRBV7-9 to TRBJ2-1; TRBD2 matches at 11 bases. Germline V lookup: CDR1 SEHNR, CDR2 FQNEAQ (reference sequence). The CDR3 has 15 amino acids. With V trimmed by 6 bases and J by 4 bases, 5 bases remained unmatched. The CDR3 sequence: CASSPTSGRYNEQFF. The CDR3 nucleotides read TGTGCCAGCAGTCCCACTAGCGGGAGATACAATGAGCAGTTCTTC.

The chain couples TRBV5-1 to TRBJ2-3; 8 bases line up with TRBD2. The CDR3 sequence is 18 residues long. Germline assignment: CDR1 SGHRS and CDR2 YFSETQ. The V gene end was trimmed by 1 base and the J gene end by 0 bases; junction bases not matched to a gene: 10. CDR3 loop: CASSLTSGTAASTDTQYF. CDR3 coding DNA: TGCGCCAGCAGCTTGACTAGCGGAACAGCAGCTAGCACAGATACGCAGTATTTT.

This chain joins TRBV5-1 and TRBJ2-2; TRBD2 aligns across 10 bases. Germline loops: CDR1 SGHRS, CDR2 YFSETQ. V dropped 4 bases and J dropped 5; count of bases not matched to a gene: 5. The CDR3 consists of 15 residues. CDR3 in DNA: TGCGCCAGCAGCGCTAGCGGGAGCGGAACCGGGGAGCTGTTTTTT. Its protein product is CASSASGSGTGELFF.

CDR3 sequence reads: CASTWTGGHQPQHF. CDR3 nucleotide sequence: TGTGCCAGCACCTGGACAGGGGGTCATCAGCCCCAGCATTTT. V is TRBV28 and J is TRBJ1-5, with 10 bases identical to TRBD1. Germline trimming cut 7 bases from V and 5 bases from J; bases unmatched to any gene: 5. The V gene's germline CDR1 is MDHEN and CDR2 SYDVKM. The CDR3 sequence is 14 residues long.

The chain uses TRBV5-1 and TRBJ1-2; possible D gene TRBD1, 5 bases. V was shortened by 4 bases and J by 4 bases, with 17 bases between the two germline ends. The length of the CDR3 is 15 residues. Germline V lookup: CDR1 SGHRS, CDR2 YFSETQ. CDR3 DNA sequence: TGCGCCAGCAGCGGACAAACGGGGGGGTCCTATGGCTACACCTTC. Its protein product is CASSGQTGGSYGYTF. The full variable domain, with the rest looked up from reference TRBV5-1 and TRBJ1-2, is KAGVTQTPRYLIKTRGQQVTLSCSPISGHRSVSWYQQTPGQGLQFLFEYFSETQRNKGNFPGRFSGRQFSNSRSEMNVSTLELGDSALYLCASSGQTGGSYGYTFGSGTRLTVV.

The rearrangement links TRBV11-2 to TRBJ2-1, with TRBD2 matching over 8 bases. The CDR3 runs 16 residues. Germline values: CDR1 SGHAT, CDR2 FQNNGV. The V segment lost 1 base and the J segment 0 bases; nucleotides outside the gene matches: 2. The CDR3 DNA follows: TGTGCCAGCAGCTTAGCCGGGGGGGGCTCCTACAATGAGCAGTTCTTC. This codes for CASSLAGGGSYNEQFF. The entire variable domain, with the rest obtained from reference TRBV11-2 and TRBJ2-1, is as follows: EAGVAQSPRYKIIEKRQSVAFWCNPISGHATLYWYQQILGQGPKLLIQFQNNGVVDDSQLPKDRFSAERLKGVDSTLKIQPAKLEDSAVYLCASSLAGGGSYNEQFFGPGTRLTVL.

This clone was detected only once. V usage is TRBV28 and J usage is TRBJ1-4; D may be TRBD1 (6 bases). The CDR3 spans 14 residues. Looked up from germline, CDR1 is MDHEN and CDR2 is SYDVKM. Trimming took 6 bases from V and 0 from J, leaving 8 bases between them. The chain's CDR3 is CASRWTATNEKLFF. DNA of the CDR3: TGTGCCAGCAGGTGGACAGCAACTAATGAAAAACTGTTTTTT. Full variable domain (rest looked up from reference TRBV28 and TRBJ1-4): DVKVTQSSRYLVKRTGEKVFLECVQDMDHENMFWYRQDPGLGLRLIYFSYDVKMKEKGDIPEGYSVSREKKERFSLILESASTNQTSMYLCASRWTATNEKLFFGSGTQLSVL.